The source of this T cell receptor beta chain is a study of shared clonotypes between healthy human individuals. Study context: Three plates each covered CD4 naive and memory; CD8 naive two, CD8 memory one.

The V gene end was trimmed by 4 bases and the J gene end by 7 bases; junction bases not matched to a gene: 5. The CDR3 contains 14 residues. CDR1 SGHAT and CDR2 FQDESV come from the germline V gene (reference sequence). Some clones are missing from TCRdb's copy, which holds only in-frame ones; the method was immunoSEQ multiplex PCR. The repertoire has hundreds of thousands of clones, about 96% of them found once; the top ten carry about 0.12%. Naive CD8 cells, CD45RO-negative and positively selected for CCR7, excluded terminally differentiated effector memory CD45RA+ cells. Source material: naive CD8+ T cells sorted from blood. The TCR was taken from a woman aged 25 to 45 in good health. V gene TRBV11-1 combines with J gene TRBJ2-7, with 12 bases fitting TRBD1. CDR3 in DNA: TGTGCCAGCAGCTCCGGGACAGGGGGCTTTGAGCAGTACTTC. Encoded protein: CASSSGTGGFEQYF.